This record concerns one T cell receptor beta chain sequence. The antigen remains undetermined. Germline CDR1 and CDR2: LNHDA and SQIVND (reference sequence). Unmatched junction bases numbered 30, after V lost 10 bases and J lost 2 bases. The CDR3 covers 22 residues. Sequencing used immunoSEQ multiplex PCR; TCRdb keeps in-frame clones, though not all of them. The profile shows roughly 120,000 clones, 88% of them singletons. The sample belongs to a study of T cell responses to AZD1222 COVID-19 vaccine. As for the study in general: It was second doses at about 4 or about 12 weeks that were pooled.

Study-level results: Baseline seropositives among AZD1222 recipients totaled only six. Mostly white British, mostly female donors; authors suggested clonal diversity may be underestimated.

This sequence was found in an adult in good health. The J gene is TRBJ2-7, the V gene TRBV19; the match to TRBD1 covers 12 bases. The sample here was peripheral blood, taken on day 0 of AZD1222 vaccination. DNA of the CDR3: TGTGCCACGACTCTTAGTTCGGGACAGGGGGCTCGAAGCGAAGATTTAGCCTACGAGCAGTACTTC. Translated: CATTLSSGQGARSEDLAYEQYF.